This passage covers 21 T cell receptor beta chains from one sample sequenced in a study of cytomegalovirus exposure and HLA in healthy donors. Researchers ran the PCR with 60 Vbeta and 13 Jbeta primers. Clones were read by immunoSEQ multiplex PCR, and TCRdb kept only the in-frame ones, dropping some. In the table there are about 200,000 clones, 76% of which are singletons. The sequenced material came from PBMCs. All receptors come from a man younger than 35 in good health and CMV-seronegative.

The chain uses TRBV7-2 and TRBJ2-5; 14 positions match TRBD2. V was clipped by 4 bases and J by 4 bases; unmatched bases: 5. The CDR3 contains 16 residues. Germline V lookup: CDR1 SGHTA, CDR2 FQGNSA. Written as DNA, the CDR3 is TGTGCCAGCAGCTCCGGGACTAGCGGGAGTGGAGAGACCCAGTACTTC. Amino acids: CASSSGTSGSGETQYF.

The J gene is TRBJ2-1, the V gene TRBV27, with TRBD1 identical over 7 bases. CDR3 length equals 15 residues. Germline V gene lookup returns CDR1 MNHEY and CDR2 SMNVEV (reference sequence). With V trimmed by 6 bases and J by 1 base, 6 bases remained unmatched. The CDR3 spells CASRRDSSSYNEQFF. The CDR3, as DNA: TGTGCCAGCAGACGGGACAGTTCTTCCTACAATGAGCAGTTCTTC.

The rearrangement links TRBV10-2 to TRBJ1-2; 10 bases map to TRBD1. This CDR3 comprises 16 residues. The junction had 10 bases not matched to a gene; V was cut back by 5 bases and J by 4 bases. The germline CDR1 and CDR2 sequences are WSHSY and SAAADI. The DNA for the CDR3 is TGCGCCAGCAGTAACCGACCGGGACAGGGGCCCTATGGCTACACCTTC. As protein: CASSNRPGQGPYGYTF.

The chain couples TRBV2 to TRBJ1-2, with TRBD1 matching over 8 bases. With V trimmed by 6 bases and J by 3 bases, 3 bases remained unmatched. Germline CDR1 is SNHLY and CDR2 is FYNNEI. This CDR3 is built from 13 residues. The DNA for the CDR3 is TGTGCCAGCAGGGGACAGGCCTACTATGGCTACACCTTC. The encoded protein is CASRGQAYYGYTF.

This clone showed up just once. V usage is TRBV6-1 and J usage is TRBJ1-3, with D possibly matching TRBD1 (6 bases). The V end was cut by 6 bases, the J end by 1 base, with 7 bases between. This CDR3 spans 13 amino acids. Germline V gene data show CDR1 as MNHNS and CDR2 as SASEGT. The CDR3 coding sequence is TGTGCCAGCAGCGGACAGTCTGGAAACACCATATATTTT. It yields the protein CASSGQSGNTIYF.

V is TRBV5-4 and J is TRBJ2-7, with 11 bases that match TRBD1. The CDR3 has 17 residues. Germline V gene data show CDR1 as SGHNT and CDR2 as YYREEE (reference sequence). Germline trimming cut 3 bases from V and 3 bases from J; bases unmatched to any gene: 11. The CDR3 region is CASSSNLWTGGRYEQYF. The CDR3 nucleotides read TGTGCCAGCAGCTCCAACTTATGGACAGGGGGCCGCTACGAGCAGTACTTC. Supplemented by reference TRBV5-4 and TRBJ2-7, the full variable domain reads ETGVTQSPTHLIKTRGQQVTLRCSSQSGHNTVSWYQQALGQGPQFIFQYYREEENGRGNFPPRFSGLQFPNYSSELNVNALELDDSALYLCASSSNLWTGGRYEQYFGPGTRLTVT.

In this sample, this clone turned up once. The chain links TRBV5-1 to TRBJ1-1; 7 nucleotides match TRBD1. The CDR3 sequence is 14 residues long. Germline values: CDR1 SGHRS, CDR2 YFSETQ. V lost 3 bases, J lost 5 bases, and 7 bases stayed unmatched. CDR3 protein: CASSSRQGRTEAFF. In DNA form, the CDR3 reads TGCGCCAGCAGCTCCCGACAGGGCCGAACTGAAGCTTTCTTT. The full variable domain, its missing parts supplied by reference TRBV5-1 and TRBJ1-1, is KAGVTQTPRYLIKTRGQQVTLSCSPISGHRSVSWYQQTPGQGLQFLFEYFSETQRNKGNFPGRFSGRQFSNSRSEMNVSTLELGDSALYLCASSSRQGRTEAFFGQGTRLTVV.

The chain combines TRBV10-3 with TRBJ2-6; 9 nucleotides line up with TRBD1. The CDR3 consists of 19 residues. J gave up 1 base and V 0 bases, and 7 bases lay outside the gene matches. The germline CDR1 and CDR2 sequences are ENHRY and SYGVKD. The CDR3: CAISESGTGGVSGANVLTF. CDR3 in DNA: TGTGCCATCAGTGAGTCAGGAACAGGGGGCGTATCTGGGGCCAACGTCCTGACTTTC.

V and J are TRBV2 and TRBJ1-4; D unresolved. Germline CDR1 is SNHLY and CDR2 is FYNNEI. Trimming took off 8 bases at V and 8 bases at J, with 9 bases between the two ends. CDR3 length: 11 residues. CDR3 DNA: TGTGCCAGCCACGGGAACGAAAAACTGTTTTTT. It translates to CASHGNEKLFF.

This clone has just one count. V and J are TRBV4-1 and TRBJ2-5, with a possible D match to TRBD2 (6 bases). CDR1 is MGHRA and CDR2 is YSYEKL in the germline V gene. The CDR3 consists of 14 residues. With 1 base removed from V and 4 bases from J, the gap between germline ends came to 10 bases. The CDR3 nucleotides are TGCGCCAGCAGCCAAGGGACCGGGGGAGAGACCCAGTACTTC. Protein: CASSQGTGGETQYF.

A single count supports this clone. The chain employs TRBV7-2 and TRBJ1-3, with D perhaps TRBD1 (6 bases). This CDR3 has 15 residues. V was pared by 3 bases and J by 0 bases, with 9 bases between. The germline V gene has CDR1 SGHTA and CDR2 FQGNSA. As DNA, the CDR3 is TGTGCCAGCAGCTTCGACAGGAGCTCTGGAAACACCATATATTTT. Translated, it gives CASSFDRSSGNTIYF.

CDR3 DNA: TGCGCCAGCAGCCGGGACTCACCACCCGGGGAGCTGTTTTTT. Amino acids: CASSRDSPPGELFF. This sequence joins TRBV5-1 and TRBJ2-2; D may be TRBD2 (6 bases). Trimming took 4 bases from V and 6 from J, leaving 13 bases between them. Germline loops: CDR1 SGHRS, CDR2 YFSETQ. The CDR3 covers 14 residues.

The V and J genes are TRBV20-1 and TRBJ1-1, with D unresolved. The CDR3 sequence is 11 residues long. V lost 6 bases and J lost 4, with 9 bases in between. Germline-derived CDR1 and CDR2 are DFQATT and SNEGSKA (reference sequence). CDR3 in amino acids: CSAPAGTEAFF. The CDR3 nucleotides are TGCAGTGCCCCAGCGGGCACTGAAGCTTTCTTT.

The V call is TRBV28, the J call TRBJ1-6; D remains ambiguous. The CDR3 contains 14 residues. The V gene's germline CDR1 is MDHEN and CDR2 SYDVKM. Trimming cost V 2 bases and J 5 bases, with 7 bases left between them. The CDR3 DNA reads TGTGCCAGCAGTTTAGACGGGGATAATTCACCCCTCCACTTT. Translating it yields CASSLDGDNSPLHF.

The V gene is TRBV6-5, the J gene TRBJ2-5; D may be TRBD1 (6 bases). The J call may not be correct, given that the DNA end is closer to TRBJ2-7. CDR1 MNHEY and CDR2 SVGAGI come from the germline V gene. The CDR3 has 15 amino acids. The CDR3 DNA is TGTGCCAGCAGTCAGGGGTCTCCCTCCCCCTACGAGCAGTACTTC. Its translation: CASSQGSPSPYEQYF.

The V call is TRBV5-1, the J call TRBJ2-3; TRBD2 aligns across 7 bases. Germline V gene sequence: CDR1 SGHRS, CDR2 YFSETQ. This CDR3 is built from 17 residues. Unmatched junction bases numbered 10, after V lost 0 bases and J lost 3 bases. Written as DNA, the CDR3 is TGCGCCAGCAGCTTGGACTGGTGGGAGGGGAGGACAGATACGCAGTATTTT. This codes for CASSLDWWEGRTDTQYF. Full variable domain (rest looked up from reference TRBV5-1 and TRBJ2-3): KAGVTQTPRYLIKTRGQQVTLSCSPISGHRSVSWYQQTPGQGLQFLFEYFSETQRNKGNFPGRFSGRQFSNSRSEMNVSTLELGDSALYLCASSLDWWEGRTDTQYFGPGTRLTVL.

This chain joins TRBV7-9 and TRBJ1-1; maybe TRBD1 (5 bases). The V and J ends lost 5 bases and 4 bases respectively, with 14 bases between them. CDR1 and CDR2 from the germline V gene are SEHNR and FQNEAQ (reference sequence). CDR3 length: 14 amino acids. The CDR3 DNA reads TGTGCCAGCAGCCAACAGCAGGGAGGCACTGAAGCTTTCTTT. This codes for CASSQQQGGTEAFF.

This clone was counted a few times. This chain uses TRBV4-1 with TRBJ1-2; 7 bases are a match to TRBD1. The CDR3 is 13 residues long. The J segment lost 8 bases and the V segment lost 3 bases, leaving 6 bases of the junction unmatched. Germline V lookup: CDR1 MGHRA, CDR2 YSYEKL. The CDR3 spells CASSQRQGGGYTF. Here the CDR3 DNA reads TGCGCCAGCAGCCAGAGACAGGGTGGCGGCTACACCTTC.

The rearrangement joins TRBV25-1 to TRBJ1-5, with 8 nucleotides matching TRBD1. Germline V gene sequence: CDR1 MGHDK, CDR2 SYGVNS. The CDR3 spans 15 residues. The trim removed 3 bases at V and 7 bases at J, leaving 8 bases unmatched. The CDR3 loop reads CASSDGTGAGQPQHF. The CDR3 DNA sequence: TGTGCCAGCAGTGACGGGACAGGTGCAGGGCAGCCCCAGCATTTT.

The rearrangement uses TRBV7-9 and TRBJ1-1, with D possibly TRBD1 on 6 matching bases. Germline CDR1 SEHNR, CDR2 FQNEAQ (reference sequence). Trimming shortened V by 1 base and J by 4 bases, and 10 bases separated the two germline ends. There are 14 residues in the CDR3. The CDR3 region is CASSLVGGGTEAFF. The DNA for the CDR3 is TGTGCCAGCAGCTTAGTAGGGGGGGGCACTGAAGCTTTCTTT.

The chain has TRBV6-1 and TRBJ1-2; 8 bases fit TRBD1. V was clipped by 6 bases and J by 4 bases; unmatched bases: 7. Germline V CDR1 and CDR2: MNHNS, SASEGT. CDR3 size: 14 residues. The CDR3 loop is CASRAGQGPYGYTF. The CDR3 DNA is TGTGCCAGCAGGGCCGGACAGGGCCCCTATGGCTACACCTTC.